These 15 T cell receptor beta chains originate from one sample sequenced in a study of T cells in Graves' hyperthyroidism and ophthalmopathy. RNA transcripts served as the template for amplifying TCR beta CDR3 regions. The HTBI primer set drove a first-round RT-PCR of the TCR CDR3. Using its own MiXCR run on the multiplex PCR reads, TCRdb lists one record per CDR3 protein. The table records about 710,000 distinct CDR3 sequences, less than 20% of them present only once. Source material: blood. These receptors came from a young man with Graves' hyperthyroidism.

This clonotype was detected a few times. This chain joins TRBV24-1 and TRBJ2-7; TRBD2 might be the D (6 bases). From germline, CDR1 is KGHDR and CDR2 SFDVKD. The CDR3 spans 13 residues. V was pared by 0 bases and J by 9 bases, with 11 bases between. The CDR3, as DNA: TGTGCCACCAGTGATTTGCAGGCCGGGAGGCAGTACTTC. Protein sequence: CATSDLQAGRQYF.

Notes on this clonotype: It may be a read error: a sequence one base away is much more abundant. The rearrangement joins TRBV7-2 to TRBJ2-5; 8 bases fit TRBD2. V was clipped by 5 bases and J by 3 bases; unmatched bases: 11. This CDR3 has 16 amino acids. Per the germline V gene, CDR1 is SGHTA and CDR2 is FQGNSA. The CDR3 DNA follows: TGTGCCAGCAGCCCTAGACGCGTGACTAGCGAAGAGACCCAGTACTTC. Translating gives CASSPRRVTSEETQYF.

The chain combines TRBV7-2 with TRBJ1-6; TRBD1 is a possible D gene (6 bases). Trimming left V 2 bases short and J 9 bases short, with 17 bases between. Germline V gene sequence: CDR1 SGHTA, CDR2 FQGNSA. The CDR3 runs 16 residues. CDR3: CASSLSGGGRSSPLHF. For the CDR3, the DNA is TGTGCCAGCAGCTTATCCGGGGGCGGGAGAAGTTCACCCCTCCACTTT.

This clonotype was observed a handful of times. CDR3 nucleotides: TGTGCCAGCAGTTACGGGATTAGCAATCAGCCCCAGCATTTT. Its translation is CASSYGISNQPQHF. This chain joins TRBV6-6 and TRBJ1-5; D gene unclear. The V and J ends lost 2 bases and 0 bases respectively, with 5 bases between them. The CDR3 extends over 14 amino acids. Germline V gene data show CDR1 as MNHNY and CDR2 as SVGAGI (reference sequence).

Written as DNA, the CDR3 is TGTGCCAGTAGTATAGATCGGGAGAATGAGCAGTTCTTC. Translation: CASSIDRENEQFF. The J gene is TRBJ2-1, the V gene TRBV19, with a possible D match to TRBD2 (6 bases). Trimming pared 0 bases from V and 7 bases from J, leaving 7 bases between. The germline gives CDR1 LNHDA, CDR2 SQIVND (reference sequence). CDR3 size: 13 residues.

This rearrangement joins TRBV18 to TRBJ1-5; D remains ambiguous. CDR3 length equals 14 residues. CDR1 and CDR2 (germline): KGHSH, LQKENI. V lost 6 bases to trimming and J lost 0 bases, with 9 bases between them. CDR3 sequence: CASSRAGSNQPQHF. CDR3 nucleotides: TGTGCCAGCTCTCGGGCAGGTAGCAATCAGCCCCAGCATTTT.

The V and J genes are TRBV4-1 and TRBJ1-2; 7 nucleotides align to TRBD1. Germline CDR1 is MGHRA and CDR2 is YSYEKL. J was trimmed by 2 bases and V by 3 bases; bases with no gene match: 6. The CDR3 covers 15 residues. The CDR3 region is CASSQTETGNYGYTF. The DNA for the CDR3 is TGCGCCAGCAGCCAGACTGAGACAGGGAACTATGGCTACACCTTC.

Here the CDR3 DNA reads TGCAGTGCTATAGTGAAATCGGCGGGCTCCTACAATGAGCAGTTCTTC. Amino acids: CSAIVKSAGSYNEQFF. V usage is TRBV20-1 and J usage is TRBJ2-1; possibly TRBD2 for D (5 bases). The V gene's germline CDR1 is DFQATT and CDR2 SNEGSKA (reference sequence). The CDR3 runs 16 residues. Trimming stripped 4 bases from V and 0 bases from J, with 16 bases between.

This clonotype turned up a few times. The rearrangement links TRBV10-3 to TRBJ2-7; 8 bases are shared with TRBD1. Germline V gene sequence: CDR1 ENHRY, CDR2 SYGVKD. This CDR3 comprises 15 residues. J gave up 0 bases and V 7 bases, and 8 bases lay outside the gene matches. The CDR3 loop reads CAINEDGTGSYEQYF. The CDR3 DNA sequence: TGTGCCATCAATGAAGACGGGACAGGCTCCTACGAGCAGTACTTC.

This clonotype was detected only a few times. The chain joins TRBV4-3 to TRBJ1-1; the D gene is possibly TRBD1 (5 bases). This CDR3 has 13 amino acids. The V end lost 4 bases, the J end lost 5 bases, and 11 bases lay between the germline ends. In germline, CDR1 is LGHNA, CDR2 YSLEER. The CDR3 here is CASSPGSLTEAFF. The CDR3, as DNA: TGCGCCAGCAGCCCAGGGTCGTTGACTGAAGCTTTCTTT.

This clonotype was counted at least ten times. This chain links TRBV30 with TRBJ1-4; the match to TRBD1 covers 11 bases. This CDR3 is 17 amino acids long. The V and J ends lost 1 base and 6 bases, in that order; junction bases with no gene match: 10. Per the germline V gene, CDR1 is GTSNPN and CDR2 is SVGIG (reference sequence). The CDR3 nucleotides are TGTGCCTGGAGTGCCTGGACAGGGGGCGGGATTGATGAAAAACTGTTTTTT. The encoded protein is CAWSAWTGGGIDEKLFF.

This clonotype was seen more than once but under ten times. The chain employs TRBV20-1 and TRBJ1-5, with no clear D. CDR1 and CDR2 (germline): DFQATT, SNEGSKA (reference sequence). CDR3 length equals 10 residues. Trimming removed 3 bases at V and 7 bases at J, with 4 bases between. CDR3 amino acids: CSASRQPQHF. CDR3 in DNA: TGCAGTGCTAGTAGACAGCCCCAGCATTTT.

This clonotype was counted at least ten times. The chain joins TRBV5-1 to TRBJ2-5, with TRBD2 identical over 10 bases. The V and J ends lost 0 bases and 1 base, in that order; junction bases with no gene match: 12. Per germline, CDR1 SGHRS and CDR2 YFSETQ. This CDR3 comprises 19 residues. CDR3 region: CASSLGTSGATTSQETQYF. The CDR3 region has the DNA TGCGCCAGCAGCTTGGGTACTAGCGGGGCCACCACCTCCCAAGAGACCCAGTACTTC.

The table lists this clonotype with a few counts. The chain joins TRBV3-1 to TRBJ2-3; 10 bases agree with TRBD2. The CDR3 totals 17 residues. The ends lost 4 bases at V and 6 bases at J; junction bases unmatched: 13. Germline CDR1 is LGHDT and CDR2 is YNNKEL (reference sequence). In DNA, the CDR3 is TGTGCCAGCAGCCCCCAGGGTAGCGGGAGGCCCAGGGATACGCAGTATTTT. Translating it yields CASSPQGSGRPRDTQYF.

The sample holds many counts of this clonotype. This chain uses TRBV7-2 with TRBJ2-7; 8 bases are a match to TRBD2. V shed 5 bases and J 5 bases; nucleotides not matched to a gene: 11. The CDR3 has 15 residues. From germline, CDR1 is SGHTA and CDR2 FQGNSA. CDR3 sequence: CASSRFSGRTDEQYF. The DNA for the CDR3 is TGTGCCAGCAGCAGATTCAGCGGGAGAACCGACGAGCAGTACTTC. Together with reference TRBV7-2 and TRBJ2-7, the CDR3 gives the full variable domain: GAGVSQSPSNKVTEKGKDVELRCDPISGHTALYWYRQSLGQGLEFLIYFQGNSAPDKSGLPSDRFSAERTGGSVSTLTIQRTQQEDSAVYLCASSRFSGRTDEQYFGPGTRLTVT.